The present entry profiles one T cell receptor (beta chain) with its context. This entry comes from a study of blood T cell repertoires in COVID-19. As for the study in general: Sites across the United States, Italy and Spain contributed samples from acute and convalescent COVID-19. Nucleic acid was either cDNA or gDNA, and it came from T cells, B-cell-depleted T cells, or PBMCs.

Per germline, CDR1 SGHTA and CDR2 FQGNSA. V lost 4 bases to trimming and J lost 6 bases, with 9 bases between them. The CDR3 is made up of 13 amino acids. Clones were read by immunoSEQ multiplex PCR, and TCRdb kept only the in-frame ones, dropping some. The sample shows some 190,000 clones, 88% of them seen only once. Sequenced input: peripheral blood. This rearrangement joins TRBV7-2 to TRBJ2-2; D is possibly TRBD1 (6 bases). The TCR originated in a man between 18 and 35 years old with active or convalescent COVID-19. For the CDR3, the DNA is TGTGCCAGCAGCTCTCCAGGGGCCGGGGAGCTGTTTTTT. It specifies CASSSPGAGELFF.